What follows are 3 T cell receptor beta chains derived from one specimen sequenced in a study of T cell responses to AZD1222 COVID-19 vaccine (dated by TCRdb to about 2021). The sample's time point, from its label and the paper: about 28 days (+/-7) after the second vaccine dose. Libraries came from the immunoSEQ multiplex PCR assay. The table was pulled from immuneACCESS by TCRdb, which kept in-frame rearrangements only. Such tables lose some clones; where checked, under half of the loss comes from unresolved V genes, and the rest has no known cause. This sample comprises some 160,000 clones, approximately 91% of them detected only once. The ten largest make up around 2.1% of the sample. The source material was peripheral blood, sampled 28 days after the second AZD1222 dose. These receptors all stem from an adult who received the AZD1222 COVID-19 vaccine.

CDR3 sequence (DNA): TGTGCCAGCAGCCTAGGGGAGTCCTTAAGCACTGAAGCTTTCTTT. Translated: CASSLGESLSTEAFF. The chain uses TRBV6-5 and TRBJ1-1; D perhaps matches TRBD1 (5 bases). The CDR3 runs to 15 residues. The germline V gene has CDR1 MNHEY and CDR2 SVGAGI. The V end lost 6 bases, the J end lost 4 bases, and 18 bases lay between the germline ends.

The chain couples TRBV5-1 to TRBJ1-2; D is uncertain. This CDR3 region has 13 residues. The germline V gene has CDR1 SGHRS and CDR2 YFSETQ. With 0 bases removed from V and 3 bases from J, the gap between germline ends came to 6 bases. The DNA of the CDR3 is TGCGCCAGCAGCTTGGATGGGGACTATGGCTACACCTTC. As protein: CASSLDGDYGYTF.

The chain is built from TRBV2 and TRBJ2-1, with TRBD2 matching 10 bases. V was clipped by 2 bases and J by 10 bases; unmatched bases: 8. Per germline, CDR1 SNHLY and CDR2 FYNNEI. CDR3 length: 15 residues. CDR3 residues: CASSEISSGGGEQFF. The CDR3 nucleotides are TGTGCCAGCAGTGAAATTTCTAGCGGGGGTGGAGAGCAGTTCTTC. Based on the CDR3 plus reference TRBV2 and TRBJ2-1, the full variable domain is EPEVTQTPSHQVTQMGQEVILRCVPISNHLYFYWYRQILGQKVEFLVSFYNNEISEKSEIFDDQFSVERPDGSNFTLKIRSTKLEDSAMYFCASSEISSGGGEQFFGPGTRLTVL.